The 21 T cell receptor beta chains below were found in one sample sequenced in a study of blood T cells in healthy people across ages (dated by TCRdb to the mid-2010s). Receptor libraries were prepared by 5' RACE. The sequencing machine was an Illumina HiSeq 2500. A second roughly 7 to 12 cycle PCR used a sample-barcoded 5' primer and a J-beta primer mix. The public reads were quality trimmed at Q25 with fastp and then assembled into clones with MiXCR by TCRdb, keeping productive beta chains. Entries that share a CDR3 protein sequence are merged under the most common genes and DNA. The table for this sample lists 250,000 to 300,000 distinct CDR3 sequences; roughly a quarter of them were counted only once. The ten largest clones capture 29% of the sample. Sequenced material: blood. These receptor sequences come from a woman in her 70s in good health.

This clonotype was recorded a few times. The rearrangement links TRBV29-1 to TRBJ2-1; 8 bases are a match to TRBD2. Germline V lookup: CDR1 SQVTM, CDR2 ANQGSEA. J was trimmed by 5 bases and V by 7 bases; bases with no gene match: 22. The CDR3 extends over 18 amino acids. CDR3 DNA sequence: TGCAGCGCTACGTGGCCTCGTAGATCCGGGACTAGTAACAATGAGCAGTTCTTC. Translation gives CSATWPRRSGTSNNEQFF.

The genes are TRBV24-1 and TRBJ2-5; D is unclear. Germline CDR1 reads KGHDR; CDR2 reads SFDVKD. The CDR3 totals 14 residues. Trimming stripped 4 bases from V and 1 base from J, with 9 bases between. In DNA, the CDR3 is TGTGCCACCAGTGACCCGGGTCCCCAAGAGACCCAGTACTTC. Translation gives CATSDPGPQETQYF.

This clonotype was recorded many times. The chain links TRBV18 to TRBJ2-3; D is possibly TRBD1 (6 bases). This CDR3 region has 14 residues. CDR1 KGHSH and CDR2 LQKENI come from the germline V gene. Trimming cost V 4 bases and J 3 bases, with 11 bases left between them. CDR3 region: CASSRAGATDTQYF. In nucleotides, the CDR3 is TGTGCCAGCTCACGAGCAGGGGCTACAGATACGCAGTATTTT.

On this clonotype itself: The junction shows a germline mismatch at one end, possibly a read error. The chain has TRBV7-2 and TRBJ2-1; 7 bases align to TRBD1. CDR3 length: 17 residues. Germline loops: CDR1 SGHTA, CDR2 FQGNSA. In DNA form, the CDR3 reads TGTGCCAGCAGCTTATGGGCAGGGGACAGTTCCTACAATGAGCGGTTCTTC. Translated, it gives CASSLWAGDSSYNERFF.

The rearrangement joins TRBV5-1 to TRBJ2-3; D unclear. Per germline, CDR1 SGHRS and CDR2 YFSETQ. The CDR3 has 15 amino acids. V lost 1 base and J 1 base, leaving 10 bases between the germline ends. The DNA of the CDR3 is TGCGCCAGCAGCTTGTCGACTCCCGGCACAGATACGCAGTATTTT. Translation: CASSLSTPGTDTQYF.

This clonotype came up a few times. The rearrangement joins TRBV27 to TRBJ2-3; 7 nucleotides align to TRBD1. The germline gives CDR1 MNHEY, CDR2 SMNVEV (reference sequence). V dropped 3 bases and J dropped 3; count of bases not matched to a gene: 9. The CDR3 is made up of 16 amino acids. The CDR3 reads CASSFGTGVGTDTQYF. DNA for the CDR3: TGTGCCAGCAGTTTTGGAACAGGGGTCGGGACAGATACGCAGTATTTT.

The chain couples TRBV15 to TRBJ2-7; D not resolved. Trimming stripped 1 base from V and 5 bases from J, with 3 bases between. The CDR3 contains 11 residues. Germline values: CDR1 LNHNV, CDR2 YYDKDF (reference sequence). CDR3 loop: CATSRGDEQYF. The CDR3 nucleotides are TGTGCCACCAGCAGAGGGGACGAGCAGTACTTC.

V gene TRBV29-1 combines with J gene TRBJ2-3, with unresolved D. The germline V gene has CDR1 SQVTM and CDR2 ANQGSEA. Trimming took 1 base from V and 0 from J, leaving 5 bases between them. The CDR3 contains 13 residues. The CDR3 DNA follows: TGCAGCGTTGAAGTGGGCAGCACAGATACGCAGTATTTT. This translates into CSVEVGSTDTQYF.

The CDR3 is CAISDRMNTEAFF. The DNA of the CDR3 is TGTGCCATCAGTGATCGTATGAACACTGAAGCTTTCTTT. V and J are TRBV10-3 and TRBJ1-1, with D unresolved. This CDR3 contains 13 residues. Trimming removed 3 bases at V and 0 bases at J, with 5 bases between. Germline CDR1 is ENHRY and CDR2 is SYGVKD.

The chain joins TRBV9 to TRBJ1-4; D not certain. Germline V gene lookup returns CDR1 SGDLS and CDR2 YYNGEE. Between the trimmed V and J ends, which lost 3 bases and 3 bases, there was a span of 9 bases. The CDR3 totals 14 residues. The DNA of the CDR3 is TGTGCCAGCAGCGGGTGGGGTCCTAATGAAAAACTGTTTTTT. It translates to CASSGWGPNEKLFF. The entire variable domain, with the rest obtained from reference TRBV9 and TRBJ1-4, is as follows: DSGVTQTPKHLITATGQRVTLRCSPRSGDLSVYWYQQSLDQGLQFLIQYYNGEERAKGNILERFSAQQFPDLHSELNLSSLELGDSALYFCASSGWGPNEKLFFGSGTQLSVL.

The rearrangement joins TRBV5-1 to TRBJ2-1, with 8 bases aligning to TRBD1. Germline lookup yields CDR1 SGHRS and CDR2 YFSETQ. This CDR3 contains 12 residues. With V trimmed by 5 bases and J by 5 bases, 0 bases remained unmatched. The CDR3 coding sequence is TGCGCCAGCAGGACAGGGGACAATGAGCAGTTCTTC. This sequence encodes CASRTGDNEQFF.

The chain carries TRBV11-2 and TRBJ1-2, with unresolved D. V was cut by 4 bases and J by 8 bases, with 20 bases left in between. This CDR3 has 15 residues. CDR1 is SGHAT, CDR2 FQNNGV, per germline. The chain's CDR3 is CASSSTGSPLYGYTF. Written as DNA, the CDR3 is TGTGCCAGCAGCTCTACGGGCAGCCCTCTTTACGGCTACACCTTC.

The J gene is TRBJ1-1, the V gene TRBV4-3; D is ambiguous. The CDR3 length is 13 residues. Germline CDR1 reads LGHNA; CDR2 reads YSLEER. V was shortened by 0 bases and J by 7 bases, with 9 bases between the two germline ends. The CDR3 spells CASSQDGLSEAFF. The CDR3 DNA is TGCGCCAGCAGCCAAGATGGGTTAAGTGAAGCTTTCTTT.

In this sample, this clonotype turned up many times. The rearrangement joins TRBV5-8 to TRBJ2-5; D tentatively fits TRBD1 or TRBD2 (6 bases each). Germline V lookup: CDR1 SGHTS, CDR2 YDEGEE. V lost 2 bases and J 5 bases, leaving 13 bases between the germline ends. The CDR3 sequence is 14 residues long. CDR3 amino acids: CASSLTGARETQYF. The CDR3 region has the DNA TGTGCCAGCAGCTTAACGGGGGCGCGTGAGACCCAGTACTTC.

The chain carries TRBV7-2 and TRBJ2-3; D perhaps matches TRBD2 (6 bases). The CDR3 consists of 15 residues. V was shortened by 5 bases and J by 0 bases, with 12 bases between the two germline ends. Germline V gene data show CDR1 as SGHTA and CDR2 as FQGNSA. CDR3 in DNA: TGTGCCAGCAGCGCAGCGGGCTCAAGCACAGATACGCAGTATTTT. Its translation: CASSAAGSSTDTQYF.

This clonotype was seen a single time. V is TRBV20-1 and J is TRBJ2-5; D is undetermined. The J call may be incorrect, as the DNA end agrees better with TRBJ2-7. This CDR3 spans 12 amino acids. The germline V gene encodes CDR1 DFQATT and CDR2 SNEGSKA (reference sequence). The CDR3 here is CSAERVPYEQYF. The CDR3 DNA is TGCAGTGCTGAAAGGGTTCCCTACGAGCAGTACTTC.

The chain employs TRBV25-1 and TRBJ2-1, with D tentatively TRBD2 (5 bases). The CDR3 is 13 amino acids. V dropped 5 bases and J dropped 6 bases, with 11 bases sitting between them. CDR1 MGHDK and CDR2 SYGVNS come from the germline V gene. The CDR3 DNA reads TGTGCCAGCAGTAGCGGCAACCTCAATGAGCAGTTCTTC. It yields the protein CASSSGNLNEQFF. Variable domain in full (rest from reference TRBV25-1 and TRBJ2-1): EADIYQTPRYLVIGTGKKITLECSQTMGHDKMYWYQQDPGMELHLIHYSYGVNSTEKGDLSSESTVSRIRTEHFPLTLESARPSHTSQYLCASSSGNLNEQFFGPGTRLTVL.

This clonotype was detected many times. This chain links TRBV15 with TRBJ2-3; D is unresolved. This CDR3 is 15 amino acids long. Germline values: CDR1 LNHNV, CDR2 YYDKDF (reference sequence). V was trimmed by 1 base and J by 1 base, leaving 9 bases between them. CDR3 residues: CATSRGGSGTDTQYF. Written as DNA, the CDR3 is TGTGCCACCAGCAGAGGAGGTAGTGGCACAGATACGCAGTATTTT. The variable domain in full, completed from reference TRBV15 and TRBJ2-3, reads DAMVIQNPRYQVTQFGKPVTLSCSQTLNHNVMYWYQQKSSQAPKLLFHYYDKDFNNEADTPDNFQSRRPNTSFCFLDIRSPGLGDTAMYLCATSRGGSGTDTQYFGPGTRLTVL.

This clonotype was picked up a small number of times. The CDR3 is CASSPDRFEQFF. The CDR3 DNA reads TGTGCCAGCAGTCCTGACAGATTTGAGCAGTTCTTC. This sequence joins TRBV12-3 or TRBV12-4 and TRBJ2-1; tentatively, D is TRBD1 (5 bases). The V gene lost 5 bases and the J gene lost 9 bases, with 11 bases spanning the gap. This CDR3 is built from 12 residues.

The chain employs TRBV6-4 and TRBJ2-2, with 11 positions matching TRBD2. J was trimmed by 7 bases and V by 7 bases; bases with no gene match: 17. Germline CDR1 reads MRHNA; CDR2 reads SNTAGT. This CDR3 has 18 amino acids. The DNA of the CDR3 is TGTGCCAGCAAACAAAAGATACCGGGACTAGCGGTCAACGGGGAGCTGTTTTTT. As protein: CASKQKIPGLAVNGELFF.

With respect to this clonotype: Just one base apart from a much larger clone, this may be a read error. The DNA is omitted, as the CDR3 cannot be located on it reliably, and the CDR3 follows TCRdb's listing. This CDR3 reads CSARPFGGDSLIYGCTF. The chain links TRBV20-1 to TRBJ1-2; the table's D gene call, TRBD1, was not cross checked with the DNA. The germline gives CDR1 DFQATT, CDR2 SNEGSKA (reference sequence). The CDR3 has 17 amino acids, counting both end residues.